This T cell receptor (beta chain) appears in the sequencing data of a study of quantifying T cell responses using KT2 cells. Study context: RNA was reverse transcribed with TCR alpha and beta constant-region primers.

Only a few counts were recorded for this clonotype. No antigen is known for it. Unfractionated PBMC were spiked with known numbers of KT2 clone cells. Fixed numbers of PBMC received varying amounts of KT2 cells. The V gene lost 2 bases and the J gene lost 1 base, with 5 bases spanning the gap. The CDR3 spans 13 residues. Germline V gene sequence: CDR1 SNHLY, CDR2 FYNNEI. An oligo carrying a UMI was ligated to the cDNA 3' end. The first PCR ran 3 to 5 cycles with an equimolar RC1.1 and RC1.2 beta primer mix. TCRdb itself ran the UMI-ligation and nested PCR reads through MiXCR, one entry per CDR3 protein. The sample has approximately 54,000 distinct CDR3 sequences; around a tenth are singletons. Study results and caveats: Even the lowest spike-in, about one KT2 cell per 100,000 PBMC, yielded detectable KT2 sequences. Very high KT2 spike-in numbers caused saturation in KT2 sequence detection.

The receptor's source is a human donor. The chain recombines TRBV2 with TRBJ1-1; no clear D gene. Sequencing was carried out using PBMCs spiked with cells of the T cell clone KT2. The CDR3 coding sequence is TGTGCCAGCAGTGAAAAGTGGAACACTGAAGCTTTCTTT. It specifies CASSEKWNTEAFF.